This T cell receptor beta chain comes out of a study of blood T cell repertoires in COVID-19. Study overall: Researchers got acute and convalescent COVID-19 samples from the United States, Italy and Spain. PBMCs, B-cell-depleted T cells, or T cells provided the cDNA or gDNA that made up the material.

As handled by the study authors: From reference gene primer amplification, estimates of nucleated cell counts were derived. Libraries were prepared by immunoSEQ multiplex PCR; TCRdb keeps only in-frame clonotypes and omits some of them. V and J calls and clone size are given by that table; D and trimming were obtained from the DNA. The profile covers 80,000 to 90,000 clones, with 87% appearing a single time and 5% to 6.5% taken by the ten largest. What was sequenced was peripheral blood. The receptor was derived from a man between 60 and 75 years old with acute or convalescent COVID-19.

The CDR3 reads CASSWDRSPFYEQYF. The CDR3 nucleotides are TGTGCCAGCAGCTGGGACAGGTCCCCGTTCTACGAGCAGTACTTC. The gene calls are TRBV11-2 and TRBJ2-7; TRBD1 aligns across 8 bases. The CDR3 spans 15 residues. Per germline, CDR1 SGHAT and CDR2 FQNNGV. V lost 4 bases and J lost 3; bases outside the gene matches: 8. Complete variable domain (other parts from reference TRBV11-2 and TRBJ2-7): EAGVAQSPRYKIIEKRQSVAFWCNPISGHATLYWYQQILGQGPKLLIQFQNNGVVDDSQLPKDRFSAERLKGVDSTLKIQPAKLEDSAVYLCASSWDRSPFYEQYFGPGTRLTVT.